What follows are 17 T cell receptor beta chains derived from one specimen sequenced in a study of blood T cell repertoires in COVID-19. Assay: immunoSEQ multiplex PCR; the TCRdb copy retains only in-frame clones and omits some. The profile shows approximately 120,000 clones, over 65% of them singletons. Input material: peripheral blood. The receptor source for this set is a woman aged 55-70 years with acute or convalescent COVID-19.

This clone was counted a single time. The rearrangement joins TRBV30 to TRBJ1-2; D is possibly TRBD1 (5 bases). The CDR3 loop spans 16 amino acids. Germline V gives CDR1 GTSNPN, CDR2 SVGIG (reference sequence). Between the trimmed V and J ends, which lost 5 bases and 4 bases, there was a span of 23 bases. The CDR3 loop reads CAWDLVGEAPSYGYTF. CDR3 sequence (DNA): TGTGCCTGGGACCTTGTGGGGGAGGCACCCTCCTATGGCTACACCTTC. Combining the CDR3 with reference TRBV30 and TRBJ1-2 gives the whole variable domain SQTIHQWPATLVQPVGSPLSLECTVEGTSNPNLYWYRQAAGRGLQLLFYSVGIGQISSEVPQNLSASRPQDRQFILSSKKLLLSDSGFYLCAWDLVGEAPSYGYTFGSGTRLTVV.

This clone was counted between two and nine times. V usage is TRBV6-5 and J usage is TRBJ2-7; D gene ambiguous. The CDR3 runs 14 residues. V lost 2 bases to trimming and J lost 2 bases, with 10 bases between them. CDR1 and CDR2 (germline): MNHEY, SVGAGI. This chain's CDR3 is CASSYGGRTYEQYF. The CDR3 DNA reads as TGTGCCAGCAGTTACGGCGGTCGGACCTACGAGCAGTACTTC.

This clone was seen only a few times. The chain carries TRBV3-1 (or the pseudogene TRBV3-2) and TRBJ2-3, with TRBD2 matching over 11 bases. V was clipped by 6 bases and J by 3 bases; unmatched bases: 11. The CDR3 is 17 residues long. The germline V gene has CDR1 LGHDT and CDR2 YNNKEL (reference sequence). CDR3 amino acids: CASSRLIAGGRTDTQYF. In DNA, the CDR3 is TGTGCCAGCAGTCGACTCATAGCGGGGGGGAGAACAGATACGCAGTATTTT.

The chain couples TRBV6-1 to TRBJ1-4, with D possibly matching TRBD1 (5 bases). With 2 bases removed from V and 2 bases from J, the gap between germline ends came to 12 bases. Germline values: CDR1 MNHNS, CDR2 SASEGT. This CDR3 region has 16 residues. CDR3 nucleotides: TGTGCCAGCAGTGAACCCAGGGAATCCACTAATGAAAAACTGTTTTTT. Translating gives CASSEPRESTNEKLFF.

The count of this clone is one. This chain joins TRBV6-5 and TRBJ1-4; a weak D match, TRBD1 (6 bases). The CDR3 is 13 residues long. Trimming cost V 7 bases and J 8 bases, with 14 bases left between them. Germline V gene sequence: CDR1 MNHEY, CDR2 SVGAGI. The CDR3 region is CASKRGGSEKLFF. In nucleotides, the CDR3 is TGTGCCAGCAAAAGGGGGGGAAGCGAAAAACTGTTTTTT.

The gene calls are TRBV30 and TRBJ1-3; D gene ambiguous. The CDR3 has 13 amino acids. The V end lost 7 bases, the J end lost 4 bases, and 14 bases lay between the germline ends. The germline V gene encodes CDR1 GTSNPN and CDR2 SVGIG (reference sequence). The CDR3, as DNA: TGTGCCTCGCCTGAGCCTTCCGGAAACACCATATATTTT. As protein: CASPEPSGNTIYF.

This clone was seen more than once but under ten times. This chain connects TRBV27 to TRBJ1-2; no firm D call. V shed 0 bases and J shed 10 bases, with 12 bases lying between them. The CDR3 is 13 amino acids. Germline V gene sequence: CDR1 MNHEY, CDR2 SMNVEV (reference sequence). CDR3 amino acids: CASSLSGQSVYTF. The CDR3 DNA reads TGTGCCAGCAGTTTATCGGGCCAGTCGGTCTACACCTTC.

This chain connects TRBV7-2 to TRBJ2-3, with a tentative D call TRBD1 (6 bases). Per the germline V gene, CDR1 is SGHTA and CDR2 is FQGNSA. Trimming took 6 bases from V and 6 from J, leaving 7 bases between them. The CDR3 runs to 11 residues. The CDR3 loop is CASSQGDTQYF. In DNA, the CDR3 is TGTGCCAGCAGTCAGGGGGATACGCAGTATTTT.

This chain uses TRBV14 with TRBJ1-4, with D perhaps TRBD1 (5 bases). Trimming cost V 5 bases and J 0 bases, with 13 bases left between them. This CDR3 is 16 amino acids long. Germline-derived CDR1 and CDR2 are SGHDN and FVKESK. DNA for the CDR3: TGTGCCAGCAGCTCAACGACAGTTGCAACTAATGAAAAACTGTTTTTT. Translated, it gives CASSSTTVATNEKLFF. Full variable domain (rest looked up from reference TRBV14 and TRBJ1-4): EAGVTQFPSHSVIEKGQTVTLRCDPISGHDNLYWYRRVMGKEIKFLLHFVKESKQDESGMPNNRFLAERTGGTYSTLKVQPAELEDSGVYFCASSSTTVATNEKLFFGSGTQLSVL.

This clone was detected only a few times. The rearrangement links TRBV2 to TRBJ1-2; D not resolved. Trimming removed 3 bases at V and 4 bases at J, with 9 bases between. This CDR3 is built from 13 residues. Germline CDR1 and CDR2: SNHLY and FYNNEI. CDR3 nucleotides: TGTGCCAGCAGTGATTCAGGAACCTATGGCTACACCTTC. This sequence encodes CASSDSGTYGYTF.

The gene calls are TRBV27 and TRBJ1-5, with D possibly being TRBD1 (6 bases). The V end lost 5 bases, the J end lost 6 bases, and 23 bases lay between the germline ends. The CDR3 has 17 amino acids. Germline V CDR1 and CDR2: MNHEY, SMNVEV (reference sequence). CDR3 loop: CASSPSGAGGQGQPQHF. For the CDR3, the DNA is TGTGCCAGCAGTCCCTCTGGGGCGGGGGGCCAGGGTCAGCCCCAGCATTTT.

CDR3 bases: TGTGCCAGCAGTTTATACCTGGGCGTGCGCGGGGGACAAGAAACGCAGTATTTT. It translates to CASSLYLGVRGGQETQYF. J is TRBJ2-3 and V is TRBV27, with D possibly matching TRBD2 (7 bases). CDR3 size: 18 residues. Germline V gene data show CDR1 as MNHEY and CDR2 as SMNVEV (reference sequence). V dropped 1 base and J dropped 9 bases, with 26 bases sitting between them.

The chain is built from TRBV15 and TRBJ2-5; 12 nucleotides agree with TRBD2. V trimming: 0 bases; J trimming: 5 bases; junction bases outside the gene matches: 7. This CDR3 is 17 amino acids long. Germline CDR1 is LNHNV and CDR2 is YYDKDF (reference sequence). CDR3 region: CATSRDVTGTSGETQYF. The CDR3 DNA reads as TGTGCCACCAGCAGAGATGTCACCGGGACTAGCGGGGAGACCCAGTACTTC.

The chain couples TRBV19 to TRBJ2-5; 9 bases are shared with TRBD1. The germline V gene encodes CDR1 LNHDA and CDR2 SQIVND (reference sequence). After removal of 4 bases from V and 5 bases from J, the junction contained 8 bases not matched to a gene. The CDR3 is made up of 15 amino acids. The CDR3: CASSRTGASLETQYF. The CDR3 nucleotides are TGTGCCAGTAGTAGGACAGGGGCCTCCCTCGAGACCCAGTACTTC.

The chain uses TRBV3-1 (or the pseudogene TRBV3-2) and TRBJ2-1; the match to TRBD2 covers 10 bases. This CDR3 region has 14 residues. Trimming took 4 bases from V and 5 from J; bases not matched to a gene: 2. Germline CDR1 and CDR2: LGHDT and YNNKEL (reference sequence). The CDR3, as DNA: TGTGCCAGCAGCCCAACTAGCGGGGACAATGAGCAGTTCTTC. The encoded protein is CASSPTSGDNEQFF.

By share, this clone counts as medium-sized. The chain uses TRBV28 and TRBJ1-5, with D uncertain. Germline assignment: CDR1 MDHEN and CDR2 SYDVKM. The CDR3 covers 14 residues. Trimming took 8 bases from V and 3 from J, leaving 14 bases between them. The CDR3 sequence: CASQTGDFNQPQHF. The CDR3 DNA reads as TGTGCCAGCCAAACCGGTGACTTCAATCAGCCCCAGCATTTT.

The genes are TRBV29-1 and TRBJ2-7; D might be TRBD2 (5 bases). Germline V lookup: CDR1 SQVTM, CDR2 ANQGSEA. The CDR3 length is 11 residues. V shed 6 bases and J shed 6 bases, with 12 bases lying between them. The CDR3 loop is CSVGVDGEQYF. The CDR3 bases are TGCAGCGTGGGAGTAGATGGCGAGCAGTACTTC.